This entry features one T cell receptor (beta chain) sequence. Its specificity is unknown. This entry comes from a study of a mutant IDH1 vaccine in newly diagnosed glioma. This sample's time point: week 35, safety follow-up. In the vaccine, a single dose held 300 ug of the mutant IDH1 20-mer peptide, along with topical imiquimod. This table comes from immunoSEQ multiplex PCR, and its TCRdb copy is limited to in-frame clones, with some not included. This table has roughly 60,000 clones, 75% to 85% appearing once. This receptor was obtained from a man aged 40-50 years with glioma. The sample in question was PBMCs, obtained from a glioma patient whose treatment included an IDH1 peptide vaccine.

CDR3: CASSLGGQSRGAETQYF. DNA of the CDR3: TGTGCCAGCAGCTTAGGGGGACAGTCCCGAGGAGCAGAGACCCAGTACTTC. This chain uses TRBV13 with TRBJ2-5, with 7 bases fitting TRBD1. V lost 0 bases to trimming and J lost 4 bases; unmatched junction nucleotides: 11. The germline V gene encodes CDR1 PRHDT and CDR2 FYEKMQ (reference sequence). The CDR3 covers 17 residues.